Presented here are 20 T cell receptor beta chains from one specimen sequenced in a study of PD-L1 blockade in urothelial cancer. Clones were sequenced by immunoSEQ multiplex PCR, and TCRdb holds only the in-frame ones, with some missing. Here the sample spans some 31,000 clones, about 79% being singletons. Time point described: peripheral blood 6 weeks after treatment start. The starting material was PBMCs, obtained around atezolizumab (anti-PD-L1) treatment. The receptors shown here come from a man aged 65 to 85 with urothelial cancer.

The gene calls are TRBV18 and TRBJ2-7; TRBD1 agrees at 9 bases. The CDR3 totals 15 residues. Germline CDR1 KGHSH, CDR2 LQKENI. Unmatched junction bases numbered 7, after V lost 6 bases and J lost 1 base. The CDR3 is CASSRPGQGSYEQYF. In nucleotides, the CDR3 is TGTGCCAGCTCTCGTCCGGGACAGGGTTCCTACGAGCAGTACTTC.

V and J are TRBV20-1 and TRBJ2-7; D is ambiguous. Trimming shortened V by 1 base and J by 6 bases, and 7 bases separated the two germline ends. Germline CDR1 reads DFQATT; CDR2 reads SNEGSKA (reference sequence). The length of the CDR3 is 11 residues. The CDR3 reads CSARVSVEQYF. The CDR3 region has the DNA TGCAGTGCTAGAGTTTCGGTCGAGCAGTACTTC.

This chain links TRBV5-1 with TRBJ1-3, with 7 bases identical to TRBD1. The ends lost 4 bases at V and 4 bases at J; junction bases unmatched: 11. CDR1 is SGHRS and CDR2 is YFSETQ in the germline V gene. The CDR3 loop spans 16 amino acids. CDR3: CASSRRGQGDGNTIYF. The CDR3 nucleotides read TGCGCCAGCAGCCGTCGTGGCCAGGGGGACGGAAACACCATATATTTT.

This clone was seen only once. The chain uses TRBV5-6 and TRBJ2-7; a possible D gene is TRBD1 (6 bases). The CDR3 is 14 residues long. Germline V gives CDR1 SGHDT, CDR2 YYEEEE. V was cut by 2 bases and J by 2 bases, with 11 bases left in between. DNA of the CDR3: TGTGCCAGCAGCTTTGGGACATCGACCTACGAGCAGTACTTC. It yields the protein CASSFGTSTYEQYF.

The chain is built from TRBV18 and TRBJ2-2; weak D call: TRBD2 (6 bases). The CDR3 totals 15 residues. In germline, CDR1 is KGHSH, CDR2 LQKENI. Trimming took off 3 bases at V and 0 bases at J, with 8 bases between the two ends. CDR3 protein: CASSPAGPNTGELFF. The CDR3, as DNA: TGTGCCAGCTCACCTGCGGGACCGAACACCGGGGAGCTGTTTTTT.

In its sample, this clone was seen once. The genes are TRBV2 and TRBJ2-5, with a possible D match to TRBD2 (6 bases). CDR1 SNHLY and CDR2 FYNNEI come from the germline V gene. V lost 6 bases and J 7 bases, leaving 24 bases between the germline ends. This CDR3 is built from 16 residues. The CDR3 is CASRRGGRAQGATQYF. Here the CDR3 DNA reads TGTGCCAGCAGGCGCGGAGGGAGAGCTCAAGGGGCGACCCAGTACTTC. Looking up the rest from reference TRBV2 and TRBJ2-5 gives the full variable domain: EPEVTQTPSHQVTQMGQEVILRCVPISNHLYFYWYRQILGQKVEFLVSFYNNEISEKSEIFDDQFSVERPDGSNFTLKIRSTKLEDSAMYFCASRRGGRAQGATQYFGPGTRLLVL.

This chain connects TRBV2 to TRBJ1-5, with 9 bases fitting TRBD1. Per the germline V gene, CDR1 is SNHLY and CDR2 is FYNNEI. The ends lost 4 bases at V and 6 bases at J; junction bases unmatched: 1. The CDR3 is made up of 13 amino acids. The CDR3 here is CASSGDRAQPQHF. As DNA, the CDR3 is TGTGCCAGCAGTGGGGACAGGGCTCAGCCCCAGCATTTT. Full variable domain (remainder filled in from reference TRBV2 and TRBJ1-5): EPEVTQTPSHQVTQMGQEVILRCVPISNHLYFYWYRQILGQKVEFLVSFYNNEISEKSEIFDDQFSVERPDGSNFTLKIRSTKLEDSAMYFCASSGDRAQPQHFGDGTRLSIL.

The rearrangement links TRBV9 to TRBJ2-1; 10 nucleotides agree with TRBD2. Germline lookup yields CDR1 SGDLS and CDR2 YYNGEE. Losses at the gene ends were 3 bases for V and 1 base for J; bases not matched to a gene: 13. CDR3 length: 19 amino acids. The CDR3 DNA reads TGTGCCAGCAGCGCCCGGGGTAGCGGGAGGTCCTTATCCTACAATGAGCAGTTCTTC. Amino acid sequence: CASSARGSGRSLSYNEQFF.

This clone was recorded only once. The J gene is TRBJ2-7, the V gene TRBV2, with 7 bases fitting TRBD1. V gave up 6 bases and J gave up 1 base; unmatched junction bases: 6. Germline V CDR1 and CDR2: SNHLY, FYNNEI. The CDR3 sequence is 14 residues long. CDR3 nucleotides: TGTGCCAGCAGGCCACAGGGGCCTTCCTACGAGCAGTACTTC. Its translation: CASRPQGPSYEQYF.

The chain couples TRBV30 to TRBJ1-2; 8 bases are shared with TRBD1. Germline trimming cut 5 bases from V and 4 bases from J; bases unmatched to any gene: 6. The germline V gene encodes CDR1 GTSNPN and CDR2 SVGIG (reference sequence). This CDR3 contains 13 residues. DNA for the CDR3: TGTGCCTGGGCAGGGGGCGGGAGCTATGGCTACACCTTC. Translated, it gives CAWAGGGSYGYTF.

This clone showed up just a few times. V is TRBV2 and J is TRBJ2-1; D ambiguous. The length of the CDR3 is 9 residues. Trimming took 7 bases from V and 10 from J, leaving 5 bases between them. Germline loops: CDR1 SNHLY, CDR2 FYNNEI. Here the CDR3 DNA reads TGTGCCAGCACAGAAGAGCAGTTCTTC. It specifies CASTEEQFF.

The chain uses TRBV19 and TRBJ1-5; D is possibly TRBD1 (5 bases). CDR3 size: 15 residues. Between the trimmed V and J ends, which lost 1 base and 0 bases, there was a span of 7 bases. Germline CDR1 reads LNHDA; CDR2 reads SQIVND (reference sequence). Written as DNA, the CDR3 is TGTGCCAGTAGTATAGGACAGTCTAGCAATCAGCCCCAGCATTTT. This sequence encodes CASSIGQSSNQPQHF. Full variable domain (outside the CDR3, taken from reference TRBV19 and TRBJ1-5): DGGITQSPKYLFRKEGQNVTLSCEQNLNHDAMYWYRQDPGQGLRLIYYSQIVNDFQKGDIAEGYSVSREKKESFPLTVTSAQKNPTAFYLCASSIGQSSNQPQHFGDGTRLSIL.

CDR3: CASSAGGLSYEQYF. In DNA form, the CDR3 reads TGCGCCAGCAGCGCCGGGGGACTTTCCTACGAGCAGTACTTC. The chain joins TRBV5-1 to TRBJ2-7, with D maybe TRBD2 (6 bases). The germline V gene encodes CDR1 SGHRS and CDR2 YFSETQ. This CDR3 region has 14 residues. Trimming pared 4 bases from V and 1 base from J, leaving 12 bases between.

V and J are TRBV7-2 and TRBJ1-5; D gene unclear. CDR3 length: 18 residues. The ends were cut back, 5 bases at V and 0 bases at J, with 20 bases in the middle. Germline CDR1 is SGHTA and CDR2 is FQGNSA. The CDR3 bases are TGTGCCAGCAGCGCAGACTACGGACCGGGGAGTAGCAATCAGCCCCAGCATTTT. It encodes CASSADYGPGSSNQPQHF.

The CDR3 spells CASSVEEGRTEAFF. In DNA form, the CDR3 reads TGTGCCAGCAGCGTAGAGGAGGGACGGACTGAAGCTTTCTTT. The gene calls are TRBV9 and TRBJ1-1; the D gene is possibly TRBD1 (5 bases). CDR3 length equals 14 residues. The ends were cut back, 0 bases at V and 5 bases at J, with 11 bases in the middle. Per germline, CDR1 SGDLS and CDR2 YYNGEE.

The V call is TRBV7-2, the J call TRBJ1-2, with 12 bases that match TRBD1. Germline V lookup: CDR1 SGHTA, CDR2 FQGNSA. The V segment lost 1 base and the J segment 4 bases; nucleotides outside the gene matches: 4. CDR3 length: 16 amino acids. Here the CDR3 reads CASSLGGTGGAYGYTF. DNA for the CDR3: TGTGCCAGCAGCTTAGGTGGGACAGGGGGCGCCTATGGCTACACCTTC. The whole variable domain, filled in from reference TRBV7-2 and TRBJ1-2, reads GAGVSQSPSNKVTEKGKDVELRCDPISGHTALYWYRQSLGQGLEFLIYFQGNSAPDKSGLPSDRFSAERTGGSVSTLTIQRTQQEDSAVYLCASSLGGTGGAYGYTFGSGTRLTVV.

The chain couples TRBV7-3 to TRBJ2-3; D may be TRBD1 (7 bases). This CDR3 region has 14 residues. Per the germline V gene, CDR1 is SGHTA and CDR2 is FQGTGA. V lost 5 bases, J lost 6 bases, and 15 bases lay in between. CDR3 in amino acids: CASSPGGIEDTQYF. The CDR3 DNA follows: TGTGCCAGCAGCCCAGGGGGGATTGAGGATACGCAGTATTTT.

This clone is medium-sized by share. The chain combines TRBV7-9 with TRBJ1-5; D may be TRBD1 (6 bases). Germline values: CDR1 SEHNR, CDR2 FQNEAQ (reference sequence). This CDR3 spans 18 amino acids. Trimming stripped 0 bases from V and 2 bases from J, with 17 bases between. As DNA, the CDR3 is TGTGCCAGCAGCTTAGCGCCTGAAACAGGGATAGGCAATCAGCCCCAGCATTTT. It translates to CASSLAPETGIGNQPQHF.

This sequence joins TRBV19 and TRBJ1-5; 7 nucleotides match TRBD1. The CDR3 has 15 residues. The germline gives CDR1 LNHDA, CDR2 SQIVND (reference sequence). J was trimmed by 4 bases and V by 3 bases; bases with no gene match: 6. CDR3 residues: CASSIPQGGNQPQHF. The CDR3 coding sequence is TGTGCCAGTAGTATCCCTCAGGGGGGTAATCAGCCCCAGCATTTT. The variable domain in full, completed from reference TRBV19 and TRBJ1-5, reads DGGITQSPKYLFRKEGQNVTLSCEQNLNHDAMYWYRQDPGQGLRLIYYSQIVNDFQKGDIAEGYSVSREKKESFPLTVTSAQKNPTAFYLCASSIPQGGNQPQHFGDGTRLSIL.

This rearrangement joins TRBV5-1 to TRBJ2-2, with TRBD2 identical over 7 bases. Germline lookup yields CDR1 SGHRS and CDR2 YFSETQ. Trimming cost V 2 bases and J 3 bases; bases outside gene matches: 4. This CDR3 is built from 15 residues. The CDR3 spells CASSLPSGDTGELFF. Written as DNA, the CDR3 is TGCGCCAGCAGCTTACCTAGCGGAGACACCGGGGAGCTGTTTTTT.